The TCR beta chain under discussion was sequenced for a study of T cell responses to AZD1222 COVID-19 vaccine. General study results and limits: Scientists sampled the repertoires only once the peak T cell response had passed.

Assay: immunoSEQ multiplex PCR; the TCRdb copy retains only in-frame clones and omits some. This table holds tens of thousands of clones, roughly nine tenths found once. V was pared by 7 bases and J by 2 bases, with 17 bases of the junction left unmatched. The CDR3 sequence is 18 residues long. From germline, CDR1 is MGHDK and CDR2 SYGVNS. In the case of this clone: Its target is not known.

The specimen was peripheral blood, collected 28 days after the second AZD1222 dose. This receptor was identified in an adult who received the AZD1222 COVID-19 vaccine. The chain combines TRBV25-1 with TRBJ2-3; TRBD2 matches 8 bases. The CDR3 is CASTTTRGLAGDTDTQYF. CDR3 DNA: TGTGCCAGCACCACCACGCGCGGTCTAGCGGGCGACACAGATACGCAGTATTTT. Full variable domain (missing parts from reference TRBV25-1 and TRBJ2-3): EADIYQTPRYLVIGTGKKITLECSQTMGHDKMYWYQQDPGMELHLIHYSYGVNSTEKGDLSSESTVSRIRTEHFPLTLESARPSHTSQYLCASTTTRGLAGDTDTQYFGPGTRLTVL.